This entry lists 13 T cell receptor beta chains sequenced from one sample in a study of graft-versus-host responses after intestinal transplantation. Their recognized antigens are unknown. Sequencing was performed with immunoSEQ multiplex PCR; in TCRdb, only in-frame clones are kept and a portion is missing. Of around 49,000 clones in the sample, 70% to 90% were seen once. This specimen consisted of unstimulated CD4+ T cells sorted from spleen or lymph node cells, obtained before transplant. These receptor sequences come from a human donor who was the organ donor for an intestinal transplant.

The chain joins TRBV7-2 to TRBJ2-7; TRBD2 agrees at 10 bases. V was pared by 5 bases and J by 5 bases, with 9 bases of the junction left unmatched. The CDR3 consists of 15 residues. Germline CDR1 and CDR2: SGHTA and FQGNSA. CDR3 in DNA: TGTGCCAGCAGCCCTCGGAGCGGGAGGGCCCACGAGCAGTACTTC. Its translation: CASSPRSGRAHEQYF.

V usage is TRBV19 and J usage is TRBJ2-2, with D maybe TRBD2 (5 bases). V shed 1 base and J shed 2 bases, with 11 bases lying between them. Germline CDR1 reads LNHDA; CDR2 reads SQIVND (reference sequence). The length of the CDR3 is 16 residues. Written as DNA, the CDR3 is TGTGCCAGTAGTATAGTGGCGGGCTACAACACCGGGGAGCTGTTTTTT. Translated, it gives CASSIVAGYNTGELFF.

This chain links TRBV11-3 with TRBJ2-1; 8 positions agree with TRBD1. The CDR3 is 14 residues long. The V segment lost 5 bases and the J segment 7 bases; nucleotides outside the gene matches: 7. The V gene's germline CDR1 is SGHNT and CDR2 YENEEA. The CDR3 bases are TGTGCCAGCAGCCCAGGGGGCTCGGTGAATGAGCAGTTCTTC. It yields the protein CASSPGGSVNEQFF.

Notes on this clone: Other DNA sequences from this sample encode an identical CDR3 as well. V and J are TRBV9 and TRBJ1-3; D uncertain. Germline CDR1 is SGDLS and CDR2 is YYNGEE. This CDR3 spans 15 amino acids. Trimming left V 4 bases short and J 2 bases short, with 13 bases between. CDR3 residues: CASSNPRGTGNTIYF. The CDR3, as DNA: TGTGCCAGCAGCAATCCGCGGGGAACTGGAAACACCATATATTTT.

This chain uses TRBV4-1 with TRBJ2-3, with D perhaps matching TRBD2 (5 bases). The V end lost 4 bases, the J end lost 4 bases, and 9 bases lay between the germline ends. CDR1 MGHRA and CDR2 YSYEKL come from the germline V gene. This CDR3 comprises 13 residues. The CDR3 here is CASSPLGADTQYF. The CDR3 nucleotides read TGCGCCAGCAGCCCTCTGGGAGCAGATACGCAGTATTTT.

The rearrangement joins TRBV5-1 to TRBJ2-1; the D gene is possibly TRBD2 (6 bases). Deletions cut 4 bases from V and 0 bases from J, with 17 bases between. The length of the CDR3 is 17 residues. The V gene's germline CDR1 is SGHRS and CDR2 YFSETQ. The CDR3 is CASSRTETSFSYNEQFF. The CDR3 DNA reads TGCGCCAGCAGCCGTACCGAGACTAGTTTCTCCTACAATGAGCAGTTCTTC. Drawing the rest from reference TRBV5-1 and TRBJ2-1, the complete variable domain is KAGVTQTPRYLIKTRGQQVTLSCSPISGHRSVSWYQQTPGQGLQFLFEYFSETQRNKGNFPGRFSGRQFSNSRSEMNVSTLELGDSALYLCASSRTETSFSYNEQFFGPGTRLTVL.

The J gene is TRBJ2-3, the V gene TRBV9; TRBD2 matches 11 bases. CDR1 and CDR2 (germline): SGDLS, YYNGEE. The V gene end was trimmed by 0 bases and the J gene end by 4 bases; junction bases not matched to a gene: 10. The CDR3 contains 18 residues. This CDR3 is CASSVAANLAGGPDTQYF. The CDR3 region has the DNA TGTGCCAGCAGCGTAGCCGCAAACCTAGCGGGAGGTCCAGATACGCAGTATTTT.

By frequency in the sample, this clone is medium-sized (0.01 to 0.1%). An end of the junction does not agree with germline; a read error may underlie this. The chain joins TRBV7-9 to TRBJ2-7; TRBD1 matches at 8 bases. Germline values: CDR1 SEHNR, CDR2 FQNEAQ (reference sequence). CDR3 length: 15 residues. CDR3 in amino acids: CASSLASDRARVKHF. The CDR3 DNA reads as TGTGCCAGCAGCTTAGCTTCGGACAGGGCCCGAGTTAAACACTTC.

The rearrangement links TRBV7-2 to TRBJ2-7, with D perhaps TRBD1 (5 bases). The CDR3 runs 13 residues. Per germline, CDR1 SGHTA and CDR2 FQGNSA. The germline V and J ends were trimmed by 1 base and 7 bases, with 11 bases remaining between them. In DNA, the CDR3 is TGTGCCAGCAGCTTAGAGGTGGGGCGAGAGCAGTACTTC. Translation: CASSLEVGREQYF.

This chain's CDR3 is CATSSDGQGVPYNEQFF. CDR3 DNA: TGTGCCACCAGCAGCGACGGACAGGGGGTCCCCTACAATGAGCAGTTCTTC. V usage is TRBV15 and J usage is TRBJ2-1, with 10 bases matching TRBD1. The CDR3 totals 17 residues. V lost 3 bases to trimming and J lost 2 bases; unmatched junction nucleotides: 7. Germline V lookup: CDR1 LNHNV, CDR2 YYDKDF (reference sequence).

The chain carries TRBV4-1 and TRBJ1-1; 7 positions agree with TRBD1. The CDR3 is 15 residues long. CDR1 and CDR2 (germline): MGHRA, YSYEKL. V gave up 1 base and J gave up 4 bases; unmatched junction bases: 6. DNA of the CDR3: TGCGCCAGCAGCCAAGGGGACAGAGCCTCCACTGAAGCTTTCTTT. Its translation is CASSQGDRASTEAFF.

The rearrangement uses TRBV28 and TRBJ1-3, with 8 nucleotides matching TRBD1. The junction had 7 bases not matched to a gene; V was cut back by 6 bases and J by 3 bases. CDR3 size: 15 residues. Germline CDR1 and CDR2: MDHEN and SYDVKM. The CDR3, as DNA: TGTGCCAGCAGACCCGGGACAGGAGGTGGAAACACCATATATTTT. It codes for CASRPGTGGGNTIYF.

This clone appeared a single time. The chain is built from TRBV28 and TRBJ1-1; the match to TRBD1 covers 8 bases. The CDR3 covers 15 residues. Germline V gene sequence: CDR1 MDHEN, CDR2 SYDVKM. The V and J ends lost 5 bases and 0 bases, in that order; junction bases with no gene match: 5. CDR3 in amino acids: CASSHTGGMNTEAFF. The CDR3 DNA reads as TGTGCCAGCAGTCATACAGGGGGAATGAACACTGAAGCTTTCTTT.